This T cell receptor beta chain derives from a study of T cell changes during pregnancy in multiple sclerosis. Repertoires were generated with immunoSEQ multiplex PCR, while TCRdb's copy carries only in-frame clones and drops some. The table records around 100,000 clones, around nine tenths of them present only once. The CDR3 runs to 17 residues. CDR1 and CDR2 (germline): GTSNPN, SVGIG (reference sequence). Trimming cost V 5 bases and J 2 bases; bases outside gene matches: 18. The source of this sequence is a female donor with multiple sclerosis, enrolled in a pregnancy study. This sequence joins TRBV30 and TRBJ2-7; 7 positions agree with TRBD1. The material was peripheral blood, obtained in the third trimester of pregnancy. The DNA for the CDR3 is TGTGCCTGGTCGCCGGCACTAAAGGACAGGCTGGCCTACGAGCAGTACTTC. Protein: CAWSPALKDRLAYEQYF.